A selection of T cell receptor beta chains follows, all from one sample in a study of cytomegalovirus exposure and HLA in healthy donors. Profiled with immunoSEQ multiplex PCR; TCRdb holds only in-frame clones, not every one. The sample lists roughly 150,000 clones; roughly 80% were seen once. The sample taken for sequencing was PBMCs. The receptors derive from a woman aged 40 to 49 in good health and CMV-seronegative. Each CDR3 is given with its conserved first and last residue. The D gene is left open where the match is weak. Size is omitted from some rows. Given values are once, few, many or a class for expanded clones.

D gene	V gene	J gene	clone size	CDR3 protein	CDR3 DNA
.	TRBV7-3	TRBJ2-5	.	CASSLGAAQETQYF	TGTGCCAGCAGCCTAGGGGCTGCCCAAGAGACCCAGTACTTC
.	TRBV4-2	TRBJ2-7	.	CASSQDPPPVSYEQYF	TGTGCCAGCAGCCAAGATCCCCCGCCGGTCTCCTACGAGCAGTACTTC
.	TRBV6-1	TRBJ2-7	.	CASSEALKWTPPSYEQYF	TGTGCCAGCAGTGAAGCGCTTAAGTGGACACCTCCCTCCTACGAGCAGTACTTC
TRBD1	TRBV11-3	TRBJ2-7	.	CASSRRGPSAYEQYF	TGTGCCAGCAGCCGCAGGGGGCCGAGCGCCTACGAGCAGTACTTC
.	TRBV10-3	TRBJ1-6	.	CAISESTASTPLHF	TGTGCCATCAGTGAGTCGACAGCAAGTACACCCCTCCACTTT
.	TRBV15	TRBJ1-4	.	CATSSDRGRGNEKLFF	TGTGCCACCAGCAGCGATAGGGGGAGAGGTAATGAAAAACTGTTTTTT
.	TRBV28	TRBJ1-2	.	CASSSPEGGYTF	TGTGCCAGCAGCTCCCCGGAGGGTGGCTACACCTTC
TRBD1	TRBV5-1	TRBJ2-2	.	CASSPGTGGTWELFF	TGCGCCAGCAGCCCAGGGACAGGGGGCACGTGGGAGCTGTTTTTT
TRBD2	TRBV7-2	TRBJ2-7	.	CASSLANGRADEQYF	TGTGCCAGCAGCTTAGCCAACGGGAGGGCTGACGAGCAGTACTTC
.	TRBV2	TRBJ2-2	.	CASHLGAGELFF	TGTGCCAGCCACCTAGGGGCCGGGGAGCTGTTTTTT
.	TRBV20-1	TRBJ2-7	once	CSAPSSYEQYF	TGCAGTGCCCCCTCTTCCTACGAGCAGTACTTC
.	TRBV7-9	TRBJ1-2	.	CASSLHITDNYGYTF	TGTGCCAGCAGCTTACACATTACAGATAACTATGGCTACACCTTC
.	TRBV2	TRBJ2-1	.	CASSEQGRGDEQFF	TGTGCCAGCAGTGAACAGGGTAGGGGCGATGAGCAGTTCTTC
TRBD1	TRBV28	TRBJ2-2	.	CASSLRQGDTGELFF	TGTGCCAGCAGTTTGCGGCAGGGGGACACCGGGGAGCTGTTTTTT
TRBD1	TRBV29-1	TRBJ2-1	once	CSVRPGQDYNEQFF	TGCAGCGTCCGGCCGGGACAGGACTACAATGAGCAGTTCTTC
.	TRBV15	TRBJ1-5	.	CATSRDPTGTQPQHF	TGTGCCACCAGCAGAGATCCGACGGGAACTCAGCCCCAGCATTTT
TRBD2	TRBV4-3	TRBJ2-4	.	CASSQVSGRENIQYF	TGCGCCAGCAGCCAAGTTAGCGGGAGGGAAAACATTCAGTACTTC
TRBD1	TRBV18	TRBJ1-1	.	CASSLISQGAMNTEAFF	TGTGCCAGCTCACTAATATCTCAGGGGGCAATGAACACTGAAGCTTTCTTT
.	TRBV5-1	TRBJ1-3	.	CASSPGFDGNTIYF	TGCGCCAGCAGCCCGGGATTCGATGGAAACACCATATATTTT
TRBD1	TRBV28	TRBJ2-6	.	CASSFGQGARSGANVLTF	TGTGCCAGCAGTTTTGGACAGGGTGCACGCTCTGGGGCCAACGTCCTGACTTTC
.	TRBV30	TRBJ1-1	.	CARTPGTVNTEAFF	TGTGCCAGAACCCCGGGAACAGTGAACACTGAAGCTTTCTTT
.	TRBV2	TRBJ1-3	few	CASSETENTIYF	TGTGCCAGCAGTGAGACAGAAAACACCATATATTTT
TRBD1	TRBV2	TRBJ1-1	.	CASSLGGQGDTEAFF	TGTGCCAGCTCCCTCGGGGGACAGGGGGACACTGAAGCTTTCTTT
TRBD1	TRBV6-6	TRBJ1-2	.	CASRLTGTDIYGYTF	TGTGCCAGCAGACTGACCGGGACAGACATTTATGGCTACACCTTC
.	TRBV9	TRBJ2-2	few	CASSVRAGELFF	TGTGCCAGCAGCGTTCGCGCCGGGGAGCTGTTTTTT